The 31 T cell receptor beta chains in this list originate from one sample, sequenced in a study of sequential checkpoint blockade in melanoma. Sequencing was performed with immunoSEQ multiplex PCR; in TCRdb, only in-frame clones are kept and a portion is missing. The table includes about 19,000 clones, approximately 27% detected once. The treatment: randomized to nivolumab then ipilimumab (arm A) or the reverse (arm B). This material consisted of tumor tissue (inferred from file names), taken from a patient given nivolumab and ipilimumab in sequence. The receptor set was obtained from a human donor with melanoma.

This chain uses TRBV29-1 with TRBJ2-3; D is perhaps TRBD2 (6 bases). The germline V gene has CDR1 SQVTM and CDR2 ANQGSEA. The CDR3 is 14 residues long. Trimming stripped 3 bases from V and 2 bases from J, with 12 bases between. This chain's CDR3 is CSVDRAGNTDTQYF. In nucleotides, the CDR3 is TGCAGCGTTGACCGGGCGGGAAACACAGATACGCAGTATTTT.

The V and J genes are TRBV6-8 and TRBJ2-7, with a possible D match to TRBD2 (5 bases). The CDR3 is made up of 14 amino acids. Per the germline V gene, CDR1 is MNHGY and CDR2 is SAAAGT. V was pared by 6 bases and J by 0 bases, with 12 bases between. CDR3 bases: TGTGCCAGCAGGTTGGAGGCGAGCTCCTACGAGCAGTACTTC. It encodes CASRLEASSYEQYF.

This sequence joins TRBV7-4 and TRBJ2-3; D is unclear. Deletions cut 7 bases from V and 11 bases from J, with 19 bases between. Germline-derived CDR1 and CDR2 are SGHVT and SQSDAQ. CDR3 length: 13 amino acids. The CDR3 region is CASTPLGPVMQYF. As DNA, the CDR3 is TGTGCCAGCACCCCCCTAGGGCCCGTCATGCAGTATTTT.

This clone showed up just a few times. This rearrangement joins TRBV30 to TRBJ1-3; D not certain. This CDR3 is built from 14 residues. V gave up 6 bases and J gave up 4 bases, with 16 bases separating them. The germline CDR1 and CDR2 sequences are GTSNPN and SVGIG (reference sequence). CDR3 residues: CACSHGFEGNTIYF. CDR3 in DNA: TGTGCCTGCTCCCACGGTTTTGAGGGAAACACCATATATTTT.

This clone turned up a few times. This rearrangement joins TRBV6-8 to TRBJ2-5, with 10 bases identical to TRBD2. There are 15 residues in the CDR3. The V and J ends lost 2 bases and 4 bases, in that order; junction bases with no gene match: 4. The germline V gene has CDR1 MNHGY and CDR2 SAAAGT. CDR3 loop: CASSYGTSAGETQYF. The CDR3, as DNA: TGTGCCAGCAGTTACGGGACTAGCGCCGGAGAGACCCAGTACTTC.

The chain joins TRBV6-8 to TRBJ2-5; tentatively, D is TRBD2 (6 bases). V was trimmed by 5 bases and J by 7 bases, leaving 14 bases between them. This CDR3 has 13 amino acids. Germline CDR1 MNHGY, CDR2 SAAAGT. CDR3: CASSPLASGTQYF. CDR3 sequence (DNA): TGTGCCAGCAGTCCACTAGCATCAGGGACCCAGTACTTC.

This clone was counted at least ten times. The CDR3 nucleotides are TGTGCCAGCAGCTTGGGGGCCGGCCAGGGTAGCAATCAGCCCCAGCATTTT. This gives the protein CASSLGAGQGSNQPQHF. The gene calls are TRBV7-7 and TRBJ1-5, with a tentative D call TRBD1 (6 bases). CDR1 SSHAT and CDR2 FNYEAQ come from the germline V gene (reference sequence). V was trimmed by 3 bases and J by 0 bases, leaving 15 bases between them. The CDR3 length is 17 residues.

Comment on this clone: In the same sample, other DNA sequences code for this CDR3. This rearrangement joins TRBV11-3 to TRBJ2-1; the D is unclear. V lost 5 bases to trimming and J lost 0 bases, with 11 bases between them. There are 15 residues in the CDR3. CDR1 and CDR2 (germline): SGHNT, YENEEA. The CDR3 here is CASSPGRSSYNEQFF. DNA for the CDR3: TGTGCCAGCAGCCCAGGACGGAGCTCCTACAATGAGCAGTTCTTC.

The chain couples TRBV9 to TRBJ2-5; unclear D gene. The CDR3 has 13 amino acids. V shed 0 bases and J shed 4 bases, with 7 bases lying between them. Germline lookup yields CDR1 SGDLS and CDR2 YYNGEE. CDR3 bases: TGTGCCAGCAGCGTAGGGGGTCCAGAGACCCAGTACTTC. Translating gives CASSVGGPETQYF.

This clone was observed a few times. V is TRBV6-8 and J is TRBJ2-3, with 7 bases matching TRBD1. Trimming took 10 bases from V and 3 from J; bases not matched to a gene: 10. This CDR3 is 14 amino acids long. Looked up from germline, CDR1 is MNHGY and CDR2 is SAAAGT. Here the CDR3 reads CANADRSTTDTQYF. Written as DNA, the CDR3 is TGTGCCAACGCGGACAGGTCAACGACAGATACGCAGTATTTT.

This chain joins TRBV12-5 and TRBJ2-2; TRBD2 aligns across 11 bases. The ends lost 0 bases at V and 3 bases at J; junction bases unmatched: 6. Germline values: CDR1 LGHNT, CDR2 FRNRAP. The CDR3 has 18 residues. In DNA, the CDR3 is TGTGCTAGTGGTTTGGTGCAGACTAGCGGGGCGTACACCGGGGAGCTGTTTTTT. Amino acids: CASGLVQTSGAYTGELFF.

V gene TRBV11-3 combines with J gene TRBJ2-3, with D possibly TRBD2 on 6 matching bases. The CDR3 runs to 15 residues. Germline values: CDR1 SGHNT, CDR2 YENEEA. V was cut by 4 bases and J by 5 bases, with 16 bases left in between. The CDR3 sequence: CASSWEAALEDTQYF. Here the CDR3 DNA reads TGTGCCAGCAGCTGGGAGGCGGCTCTGGAAGATACGCAGTATTTT.

This clone has only a few counts. The chain has TRBV19 and TRBJ1-2, with D possibly TRBD1 on 6 matching bases. Looked up from germline, CDR1 is LNHDA and CDR2 is SQIVND (reference sequence). V gave up 6 bases and J gave up 6 bases, with 17 bases separating them. The CDR3 consists of 14 residues. CDR3 nucleotide sequence: TGTGCCAGTAGCGAATTACAGGGTAATCATGGCTACACCTTC. This gives the protein CASSELQGNHGYTF.

V gene TRBV5-1 combines with J gene TRBJ2-5; 12 bases match TRBD2. This CDR3 region has 15 residues. The germline V gene encodes CDR1 SGHRS and CDR2 YFSETQ. V trimming: 10 bases; J trimming: 2 bases; junction bases outside the gene matches: 9. The CDR3 DNA is TGCGCCGAAGTCGGACTAGCGGGGCATCAAGAGACCCAGTACTTC. It yields the protein CAEVGLAGHQETQYF.

The count of this clone is one. The chain combines TRBV19 with TRBJ1-4; TRBD1 matches 8 bases. CDR3 length: 16 residues. Germline V gives CDR1 LNHDA, CDR2 SQIVND (reference sequence). V trimming: 5 bases; J trimming: 8 bases; junction bases outside the gene matches: 13. This CDR3 is CASSAPRQGLNEKLFF. CDR3 DNA sequence: TGTGCCAGTAGTGCCCCAAGACAGGGGTTGAACGAAAAACTGTTTTTT. Variable domain in full (rest from reference TRBV19 and TRBJ1-4): DGGITQSPKYLFRKEGQNVTLSCEQNLNHDAMYWYRQDPGQGLRLIYYSQIVNDFQKGDIAEGYSVSREKKESFPLTVTSAQKNPTAFYLCASSAPRQGLNEKLFFGSGTQLSVL.

This clone was observed a handful of times. The chain couples TRBV11-3 to TRBJ1-5; the D is unclear. The CDR3 spans 15 residues. Deletions cut 4 bases from V and 1 base from J, with 11 bases between. Germline values: CDR1 SGHNT, CDR2 YENEEA. This chain's CDR3 is CASSSNSESNQPQHF. The CDR3 nucleotides read TGTGCCAGCAGCTCCAACAGTGAAAGCAATCAGCCCCAGCATTTT.

The V gene is TRBV11-3, the J gene TRBJ2-7; the match to TRBD2 covers 7 bases. This CDR3 has 16 amino acids. Per germline, CDR1 SGHNT and CDR2 YENEEA. The ends lost 5 bases at V and 3 bases at J; junction bases unmatched: 13. CDR3 sequence: CASSLGGLAEVYEQYF. The CDR3 nucleotides are TGTGCCAGCAGCCTCGGGGGTCTAGCGGAAGTCTACGAGCAGTACTTC.

The chain links TRBV11-3 to TRBJ2-1, with D maybe TRBD1 (5 bases). Germline V gene sequence: CDR1 SGHNT, CDR2 YENEEA. The V end lost 3 bases, the J end lost 0 bases, and 6 bases lay between the germline ends. The CDR3 totals 14 residues. The CDR3 DNA follows: TGTGCCAGCAGCTTCCAGGGCTCCTACAATGAGCAGTTCTTC. It codes for CASSFQGSYNEQFF.

The gene calls are TRBV19 and TRBJ1-2; D remains ambiguous. Germline assignment: CDR1 LNHDA and CDR2 SQIVND (reference sequence). The CDR3 totals 13 residues. Trimming removed 3 bases from V and 4 bases from J, with 9 bases in between. CDR3 sequence (DNA): TGTGCCAGTAGTATTCAGGACTTCTATGGCTACACCTTC. It codes for CASSIQDFYGYTF.

This clone was observed a handful of times. The chain carries TRBV7-5 and TRBJ2-3. TRBV7-5 has pseudogene status. The CDR3 extends over 14 amino acids. The CDR3: CASSLGTSTDTQYF. CDR3 in DNA: TGTGCCAGCAGCTTGGGAACTAGCACAGATACGCAGTATTTT.

This clone has only a few counts. This sequence joins TRBV11-3 and TRBJ2-1, with 11 nucleotides matching TRBD2. Germline V gene lookup returns CDR1 SGHNT and CDR2 YENEEA. V lost 5 bases, J lost 8 bases, and 8 bases stayed unmatched. The CDR3 has 15 amino acids. CDR3 residues: CASSDTSGSFYEQFF. The CDR3 region has the DNA TGTGCCAGCAGCGATACTAGCGGGAGTTTTTATGAGCAGTTCTTC.

The genes are TRBV19 and TRBJ2-7, with 7 bases identical to TRBD1. Germline V CDR1 and CDR2: LNHDA, SQIVND (reference sequence). This CDR3 is built from 16 residues. V lost 4 bases and J lost 0; bases outside the gene matches: 9. The CDR3, as DNA: TGTGCCAGTAGTAGACAGGGTGAATCGAGCTCCTACGAGCAGTACTTC. Translating it yields CASSRQGESSSYEQYF.

This clone was seen ten or more times. The V call is TRBV13, the J call TRBJ2-7; a weak D match, TRBD2 (5 bases). CDR3 length: 14 residues. CDR1 PRHDT and CDR2 FYEKMQ come from the germline V gene (reference sequence). V was clipped by 6 bases and J by 7 bases, with 19 bases between them. The CDR3 region has the DNA TGTGCCAGCAGGAAACTCCTGGTGGAGGCTGAGCAGTACTTC. Encoded protein: CASRKLLVEAEQYF. Using reference TRBV13 and TRBJ2-7 for the parts outside the CDR3, the full variable domain is AAGVIQSPRHLIKEKRETATLKCYPIPRHDTVYWYQQGPGQDPQFLISFYEKMQSDKGSIPDRFSAQQFSDYHSELNMSSLELGDSALYFCASRKLLVEAEQYFGPGTRLTVT.

The V call is TRBV10-3, the J call TRBJ1-2; 7 nucleotides match TRBD1. Germline CDR1 ENHRY, CDR2 SYGVKD. The CDR3 runs to 20 residues. The junction had 19 bases not matched to a gene; V was cut back by 3 bases and J by 0 bases. The CDR3 DNA follows: TGTGCCATCAGTGATCCCAGGGGGGACAGAGGCAACTCAGCTAACTATGGCTACACCTTC. It yields the protein CAISDPRGDRGNSANYGYTF.

This clone has just a few counts. The J gene is TRBJ2-7, the V gene TRBV7-1, with D possibly being TRBD1 or TRBD2 (5 bases each). TRBV7-1 is reported as an ORF; its role is uncertain. Trimming pared 4 bases from V and 6 bases from J, leaving 13 bases between. CDR3 size: 13 residues. CDR3 sequence: CASSWGQGREQYF. The CDR3 DNA reads as TGTGCCAGCAGCTGGGGTCAGGGACGCGAGCAGTACTTC.

The J gene is TRBJ2-7, the V gene TRBV15; D unresolved. V was clipped by 1 base and J by 7 bases, with 14 bases between them. The CDR3 is 14 residues long. CDR1 and CDR2 (germline): LNHNV, YYDKDF (reference sequence). The CDR3 DNA reads TGTGCCACCAGCAGAGCCCAGGAGCTACGGGAGCAGTACTTC. Translation: CATSRAQELREQYF.

This clone has at least ten counts. The chain recombines TRBV6-8 with TRBJ1-1; maybe TRBD1 (5 bases). The CDR3 sequence is 14 residues long. Germline CDR1 MNHGY, CDR2 SAAAGT. V lost 6 bases and J lost 1, with 12 bases in between. Here the CDR3 DNA reads TGTGCCAGCAGAAGGGACTTAAAGAACACTGAAGCTTTCTTT. Its protein product is CASRRDLKNTEAFF.

This clone was counted a few times. This chain connects TRBV11-3 to TRBJ2-1; a weak D match, TRBD2 (6 bases). V was shortened by 5 bases and J by 5 bases, with 19 bases between the two germline ends. The CDR3 spans 16 residues. Germline V CDR1 and CDR2: SGHNT, YENEEA. The CDR3: CASSPRPLGGDNEQFF. As DNA, the CDR3 is TGTGCCAGCAGCCCCAGGCCCCTAGGAGGGGACAATGAGCAGTTCTTC.

This clone has a count of ten or more. This rearrangement joins TRBV11-3 to TRBJ2-5; 10 bases fit TRBD2. Losses at the gene ends were 2 bases for V and 5 bases for J; bases not matched to a gene: 17. Germline CDR1 and CDR2: SGHNT and YENEEA. This CDR3 region has 19 residues. This CDR3 reads CASSLTNRPSGGAEETQYF. The CDR3 nucleotides are TGTGCCAGCAGCTTAACCAATCGGCCCAGCGGGGGGGCGGAGGAGACCCAGTACTTC.

The genes are TRBV15 and TRBJ2-4; maybe TRBD1 (6 bases). Per the germline V gene, CDR1 is LNHNV and CDR2 is YYDKDF (reference sequence). This CDR3 is built from 15 residues. Trimming removed 5 bases from V and 3 bases from J, with 14 bases in between. CDR3 nucleotide sequence: TGTGCCACCAGCGCCGAGACAGGAGTCAAAAACATTCAGTACTTC. Encoded protein: CATSAETGVKNIQYF.

This chain joins TRBV6-8 and TRBJ2-5, with D tentatively TRBD1 (6 bases). The CDR3 totals 15 residues. CDR1 is MNHGY and CDR2 is SAAAGT in the germline V gene. Trimming removed 5 bases from V and 5 bases from J, with 18 bases in between. For the CDR3, the DNA is TGTGCCAGCAGTGCCGAGGTGGGGGCTTGGGAGACCCAGTACTTC. The encoded protein is CASSAEVGAWETQYF.